One sample yielded the 3 T cell receptor beta chains listed below, sequenced in a study of shared clonotypes between healthy human individuals (dated by TCRdb to about 2020). The library was obtained by the immunoSEQ multiplex PCR assay. Entries here come from immuneACCESS through TCRdb and include only in-frame sequences with V and J called. Some clones fail to appear in such tables; in the studies checked, an unresolved V gene covers under half of the shortfall, and the cause of the remainder is unknown. Within this sample are about 530,000 clones, with 90% to 97% of them counted one time only. The ten most abundant clones make up about 0.054% of the sample. Sequencing was done on a sample of naive CD4+ T cells sorted from blood. The sample's cell subset or site, from its label and the paper: CD45RA+ positively selected. The source of these receptors is a woman aged 30 to 39 in good health.

The V and J genes are TRBV29-1 and TRBJ1-2; no firm D call. The germline V gene encodes CDR1 SQVTM and CDR2 ANQGSEA. V lost 0 bases to trimming and J lost 4 bases, with 12 bases between them. The CDR3 loop spans 14 amino acids. The CDR3 DNA is TGCAGCGTTGAAGATGAAAGGGCCCGCTATGGCTACACCTTC. It yields the protein CSVEDERARYGYTF.

In this sample, this clone turned up once. This chain joins TRBV5-8 and TRBJ2-5, with a tentative D call TRBD2 (6 bases). The J call may be wrong; the DNA end is better matched by TRBJ2-7. There are 14 residues in the CDR3. Germline V gene data show CDR1 as SGHTS and CDR2 as YDEGEE. The CDR3, as DNA: TGTGCCAGCAGCTTGACCGGGAGCACCTACGAGCAGTACTTC. Protein product: CASSLTGSTYEQYF.

The chain combines TRBV27 with TRBJ1-2; D ambiguous. The V and J ends lost 0 bases and 5 bases respectively, with 7 bases between them. From germline, CDR1 is MNHEY and CDR2 SMNVEV (reference sequence). The CDR3 spans 13 residues. CDR3 protein: CASSLSLGYGYTF. The CDR3, as DNA: TGTGCCAGCAGTTTATCTTTGGGGTATGGCTACACCTTC.